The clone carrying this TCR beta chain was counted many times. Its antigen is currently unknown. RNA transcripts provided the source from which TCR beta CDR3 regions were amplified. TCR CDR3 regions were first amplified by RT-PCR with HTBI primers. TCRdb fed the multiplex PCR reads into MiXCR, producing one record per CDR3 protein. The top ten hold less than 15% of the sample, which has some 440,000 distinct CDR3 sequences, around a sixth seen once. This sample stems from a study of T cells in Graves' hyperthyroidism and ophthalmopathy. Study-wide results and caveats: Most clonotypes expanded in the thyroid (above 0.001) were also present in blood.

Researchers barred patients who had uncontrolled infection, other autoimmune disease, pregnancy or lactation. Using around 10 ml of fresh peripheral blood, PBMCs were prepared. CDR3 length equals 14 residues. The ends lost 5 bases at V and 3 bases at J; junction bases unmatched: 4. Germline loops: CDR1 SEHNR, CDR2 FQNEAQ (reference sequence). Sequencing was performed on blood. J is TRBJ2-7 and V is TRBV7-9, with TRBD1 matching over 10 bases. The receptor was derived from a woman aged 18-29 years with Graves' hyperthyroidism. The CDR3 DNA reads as TGTGCCAGCAGCCAGACAGGGGGCAGCTACGAGCAGTACTTC. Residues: CASSQTGGSYEQYF.